The rows below give T cell receptor beta chains drawn from one sample of a study of control samples from healthy donors and cancer patients. Profiling relied on immunoSEQ multiplex PCR, and the TCRdb table lists in-frame clones only, not all of them. The table records approximately 52,000 clones, 87% of them present only once. Sequenced sample: PBMCs. Receptors originate from a man in his sixties with head and neck cancer. Each CDR3 is given without its conserved first and last residue.

j_call v_call cdr3_aa
TRBJ1-3 TRBV7-9 ASSKIQGAGNTIY
TRBJ2-1 TRBV11-1 ASSLAGAYNEQF
TRBJ2-7 TRBV6-6 ASSTQGGGVSYEQY
TRBJ2-3 TRBV10-3 AISESLAGGTDTQY
TRBJ2-1 TRBV5-1 ASSLPSGAFGSYNEQF
TRBJ1-2 TRBV7-3 ASSPTPENGYT
TRBJ1-4 TRBV19 ASRDDRGSSEKLF
TRBJ2-7 TRBV7-2 ASSLGPVSEQY
TRBJ1-2 TRBV18 ASSQISDRRRGYT
TRBJ2-5 TRBV12-3/TRBV12-4 ASSLGQETQY
TRBJ1-2 TRBV9 ASSTGPYGYT
TRBJ1-1 TRBV5-6 ASSPPGVTEAF
TRBJ2-5 TRBV28 ASSLGGGTGAILQETQY
TRBJ1-5 TRBV3-1/TRBV3-2 ASSQDEGAQH
TRBJ2-3 TRBV4-1 ASSRLAGSTDTQY
TRBJ1-5 TRBV6-5 ASSLSNSNQPQH
TRBJ2-7 TRBV27 ASSSGLSYEQY
TRBJ2-3 TRBV7-2 ASSLNVRLSTDTQY
TRBJ2-1 TRBV7-2 ASSLGGAGHEQF
TRBJ2-2 TRBV7-2 ASSLFGATGELF
TRBJ2-2 TRBV7-9 ASSLAGELF
TRBJ2-1 TRBV20-1 SASGLGFYNEQF
TRBJ2-7 TRBV7-9 ASSPLGTVYEQY
TRBJ2-2 TRBV2 ASSERGEKTGELF
TRBJ1-2 TRBV27 ASRFQGDYGYT
TRBJ2-3 TRBV6-2/TRBV6-3 ASSYTGAGDGDTQY
TRBJ2-3 TRBV9 ASSARTSGAHDTQY
TRBJ2-7 TRBV2 ASSWDYEQY
TRBJ2-1 TRBV7-2 ASSQFPGTSFNEQF
TRBJ2-1 TRBV12-3/TRBV12-4 ASSFPHNEQF
TRBJ1-4 TRBV4-1 ASSQDLGVTNEKLF
TRBJ2-3 TRBV1 TSSQDATSGGTDTQY
TRBJ2-2 TRBV9 ASSVGVAVTGELF
TRBJ2-7 TRBV6-9 ASRGPLTSGRDNEQY
TRBJ2-3 TRBV7-9 ASSSSRGSSTDTQY
TRBJ2-7 TRBV21-1 ASSKNPGVPYEQY
TRBJ1-1 TRBV7-8 ASRSTGARVGAEAF
TRBJ2-4 TRBV6-2/TRBV6-3 ASSYPDRHFKNIQY